The 22 T cell receptor beta chains listed next were all sequenced from one sample in a study of metastatic and nonmetastatic thyroid tumors. Ahead of thyroid surgery, no patient had received treatment of any kind. TCRdb used MiXCR to call clones anew from the PCR reads. The data contain around 41,000 clones, around 3.1% of them seen just once; the ten biggest clones take up 8% to 10%. Sequenced: blood. These receptors originate from a female donor with papillary thyroid cancer or a benign thyroid nodule (not recorded which). Some clones in this sample may be carry-over from other donors' samples.

Only a few counts were recorded for this clone. CDR3 in amino acids: CASSELPGSYNSPLHF. CDR3 nucleotide sequence: TGTGCCAGCAGTGAACTGCCAGGCTCCTATAATTCACCCCTCCACTTT. The V and J genes are TRBV6-1 and TRBJ1-6; D gene unclear. CDR1 MNHNS and CDR2 SASEGT come from the germline V gene. CDR3 size: 16 residues. V lost 2 bases, J lost 0 bases, and 8 bases lay in between.

This clone was seen ten or more times. The chain carries TRBV3-1 and TRBJ1-2; TRBD1 might be the D (5 bases). Trimming removed 8 bases at V and 8 bases at J, with 15 bases between. This CDR3 region has 12 residues. Germline V lookup: CDR1 LGHDT, CDR2 YNNKEL (reference sequence). The CDR3 loop reads CASGPGGGGYTF. The CDR3 DNA reads as TGTGCCAGCGGCCCGGGGGGGGGGGGCTACACCTTC.

The genes are TRBV4-1 and TRBJ1-2; possibly TRBD1 for D (5 bases). This CDR3 contains 13 residues. V lost 4 bases and J 3 bases, leaving 9 bases between the germline ends. Per germline, CDR1 MGHRA and CDR2 YSYEKL. The CDR3 nucleotides are TGCGCCAGCAGCCCCGGGACTTACTATGGCTACACCTTC. This translates into CASSPGTYYGYTF.

This clone was seen many times. The chain employs TRBV5-5 and TRBJ1-3; tentatively, D is TRBD1 (5 bases). CDR1 is SGHKS and CDR2 is YYEKEE in the germline V gene (reference sequence). V was cut by 1 base and J by 0 bases, with 17 bases left in between. The CDR3 runs 18 residues. This chain's CDR3 is CASSLMGTGEYSGNTIYF. DNA for the CDR3: TGTGCCAGCAGCTTGATGGGAACGGGGGAATACTCTGGAAACACCATATATTTT.

This rearrangement joins TRBV6-5 to TRBJ2-1; D is undetermined. This CDR3 is 15 amino acids long. Germline loops: CDR1 MNHEY, CDR2 SVGAGI. Trimming took 2 bases from V and 6 from J, leaving 14 bases between them. CDR3 loop: CASSYRWSSGNEQFF. CDR3 nucleotide sequence: TGTGCCAGCAGTTACAGATGGTCTTCAGGCAATGAGCAGTTCTTC.

In this sample, this clone turned up a few times. Germline and junction disagree at one end, which may indicate a read error. This sequence joins TRBV6-8 and TRBJ2-7; D is possibly TRBD2 (7 bases). Germline CDR1 is MNHGY and CDR2 is SAAAGT. The CDR3 sequence is 12 residues long. The CDR3 nucleotides are TGCGCCAGCGGGGACACTTCCTACGAGCAGTACTTC. It specifies CASGDTSYEQYF.

This clone was detected ten times or more. The CDR3 reads CASSFGGRDTQYF. Here the CDR3 DNA reads TGTGCCAGCAGCTTTGGTGGGAGAGATACGCAGTATTTT. The chain is built from TRBV12-3 or TRBV12-4 and TRBJ2-3; the D gene is possibly TRBD2 (5 bases). The CDR3 sequence is 13 residues long. Trimming removed 6 bases from V and 5 bases from J, with 12 bases in between.

On this clone itself: This may come from a read error, since a much larger clone is one base off. The chain uses TRBV4-2 and TRBJ2-5; a weak D match, TRBD1 (5 bases). CDR1 LGHNA and CDR2 YNFKEQ come from the germline V gene. This CDR3 is built from 15 residues. The CDR3 DNA follows: TGTGCCAGCAGCCAAGACTGGACATATCAAGAGACCCGGTACTTC. As protein: CASSQDWTYQETRYF.

Only a few counts were recorded for this clone. The rearrangement joins TRBV14 to TRBJ1-5; 8 bases map to TRBD1. The junction had 7 bases not matched to a gene; V was cut back by 4 bases and J by 8 bases. Germline lookup yields CDR1 SGHDN and CDR2 FVKESK. The CDR3 extends over 14 amino acids. The CDR3 reads CASSRTGTLEPQHF. The CDR3 DNA sequence: TGTGCCAGCAGCCGGACAGGGACTTTGGAGCCCCAGCATTTT.

This clone was picked up many times. The chain joins TRBV6-1 to TRBJ2-4, with a tentative D call TRBD1 (5 bases). The CDR3 sequence is 13 residues long. With 7 bases removed from V and 7 bases from J, the gap between germline ends came to 14 bases. Germline values: CDR1 MNHNS, CDR2 SASEGT. The CDR3 coding sequence is TGTGCCAGCAAACCGGGCCCAGGGAACATTCAGTACTTC. Amino acids: CASKPGPGNIQYF.

There are a few counts of this clone. This rearrangement joins TRBV4-2 to TRBJ1-2, with TRBD1 matching 7 bases. CDR3 size: 13 residues. V dropped 3 bases and J dropped 8; count of bases not matched to a gene: 6. Germline assignment: CDR1 LGHNA and CDR2 YNFKEQ. This CDR3 reads CASSHTGEEGYTF. The CDR3 DNA follows: TGTGCCAGCAGCCATACAGGGGAGGAGGGCTACACCTTC.

This clone was detected many times. The chain has TRBV12-3 or TRBV12-4 and TRBJ1-6, with unresolved D. Trimming removed 8 bases at V and 0 bases at J, with 11 bases between. CDR3 length: 15 residues. The CDR3 nucleotides are TGTGCCAGCGGAGGCGGGAGCTCCTATAATTCACCCCTCCACTTT. Its protein is CASGGGSSYNSPLHF.

This clone was picked up many times. CDR3 sequence: CASSPKLAGGDNEQFF. CDR3 DNA sequence: TGTGCCAGCAGTCCAAAACTAGCGGGAGGCGACAATGAGCAGTTCTTC. The chain has TRBV6-1 and TRBJ2-1, with 12 nucleotides matching TRBD2. The CDR3 consists of 16 residues. With 5 bases clipped from V and 5 bases from J, the junction kept 7 bases outside the gene matches. CDR1 MNHNS and CDR2 SASEGT come from the germline V gene.

This clone came up many times. The chain links TRBV6-1 to TRBJ2-3, with D maybe TRBD2 (5 bases). Between the trimmed V and J ends, which lost 8 bases and 2 bases, there was a span of 11 bases. Per the germline V gene, CDR1 is MNHNS and CDR2 is SASEGT. The CDR3 contains 13 residues. The CDR3 region has the DNA TGTGCCAGCGGACGGACTGACACAGATACGCAGTATTTT. Translated, it gives CASGRTDTDTQYF.

This clone has a count of ten or more. The rearrangement uses TRBV28 and TRBJ2-7, with D hard to call. Per germline, CDR1 MDHEN and CDR2 SYDVKM. Between the trimmed V and J ends, which lost 8 bases and 0 bases, there was a span of 11 bases. This CDR3 is built from 13 residues. The CDR3 nucleotides are TGTGCCAGCCGTGACTTATTCTCCTACGAGCAGTACTTC. This codes for CASRDLFSYEQYF.

This clone was counted ten times or more. An end of the junction does not agree with germline; a read error may underlie this. The chain links TRBV5-1 to TRBJ2-2; TRBD1 might be the D (6 bases). Germline V gives CDR1 SGHRS, CDR2 YFSETQ. This CDR3 has 17 residues. The CDR3 protein is CASSWGTSPTNTEELFF. The CDR3 region has the DNA TGCGCCAGCAGCTGGGGGACATCCCCTACGAACACCGAGGAGCTGTTTTTT.

A few counts support this clone. The chain links TRBV2 to TRBJ1-2, with a possible D match to TRBD1 (5 bases). In germline, CDR1 is SNHLY, CDR2 FYNNEI. This CDR3 region has 12 residues. Trimming shortened V by 6 bases and J by 1 base, and 6 bases separated the two germline ends. Written as DNA, the CDR3 is TGTGCCAGCAGCGGGGGTAACTATGGCTACACCTTC. As protein: CASSGGNYGYTF. The whole variable domain, remainder taken from reference TRBV2 and TRBJ1-2, is EPEVTQTPSHQVTQMGQEVILRCVPISNHLYFYWYRQILGQKVEFLVSFYNNEISEKSEIFDDQFSVERPDGSNFTLKIRSTKLEDSAMYFCASSGGNYGYTFGSGTRLTVV.

This clone was recorded a few times. V usage is TRBV9 and J usage is TRBJ2-7; D gene ambiguous. The CDR3 contains 13 residues. CDR1 SGDLS and CDR2 YYNGEE come from the germline V gene. V was pared by 0 bases and J by 3 bases, with 7 bases between. CDR3 sequence reads: CASSVDTHYEQYF. CDR3 DNA sequence: TGTGCCAGCAGCGTAGACACCCACTACGAGCAGTACTTC.

The sample holds a few counts of this clone. The junction shows a germline mismatch at one end, possibly a read error. This sequence joins TRBV5-1 and TRBJ2-7, with D tentatively TRBD2 (6 bases). The CDR3 runs to 13 residues. The germline V gene has CDR1 SGHRS and CDR2 YFSETQ. CDR3 DNA sequence: TGCGCCAGCAGCTTGTTCGGGAGCAACGATCAGTACTTC. It translates to CASSLFGSNDQYF.

On this clone itself: At one boundary the junction diverges from the germline segment, which might be a read error. The same CDR3 is also encoded by other DNA sequences in this sample. This chain links TRBV12-3 or TRBV12-4 with TRBJ2-1, with 8 bases lining up with TRBD2. CDR3 length: 14 residues. The CDR3 sequence is CASSLSGGGNEQFF. CDR3 nucleotide sequence: TGTGCCAGTAGTTTGTCCGGGGGGGGCAATGAGCAGTTCTTC.

J is TRBJ2-7 and V is TRBV10-3; D is undetermined. The CDR3 runs 13 residues. V lost 7 bases and J 0 bases, leaving 10 bases between the germline ends. Germline-derived CDR1 and CDR2 are ENHRY and SYGVKD. The CDR3 nucleotides read TGTGCCATCATGGGCCAAAGCTCCTACGAGCAGTACTTC. Translation gives CAIMGQSSYEQYF.

The sample holds many counts of this clone. The chain recombines TRBV28 with TRBJ1-1, with 8 bases that match TRBD1. The germline gives CDR1 MDHEN, CDR2 SYDVKM. CDR3 size: 18 residues. The V segment lost 7 bases and the J segment 0 bases; nucleotides outside the gene matches: 16. The CDR3 here is CASTPRYFRGQMNTEAFF. The CDR3 bases are TGTGCCAGCACCCCAAGATACTTCAGGGGGCAGATGAACACTGAAGCTTTCTTT.